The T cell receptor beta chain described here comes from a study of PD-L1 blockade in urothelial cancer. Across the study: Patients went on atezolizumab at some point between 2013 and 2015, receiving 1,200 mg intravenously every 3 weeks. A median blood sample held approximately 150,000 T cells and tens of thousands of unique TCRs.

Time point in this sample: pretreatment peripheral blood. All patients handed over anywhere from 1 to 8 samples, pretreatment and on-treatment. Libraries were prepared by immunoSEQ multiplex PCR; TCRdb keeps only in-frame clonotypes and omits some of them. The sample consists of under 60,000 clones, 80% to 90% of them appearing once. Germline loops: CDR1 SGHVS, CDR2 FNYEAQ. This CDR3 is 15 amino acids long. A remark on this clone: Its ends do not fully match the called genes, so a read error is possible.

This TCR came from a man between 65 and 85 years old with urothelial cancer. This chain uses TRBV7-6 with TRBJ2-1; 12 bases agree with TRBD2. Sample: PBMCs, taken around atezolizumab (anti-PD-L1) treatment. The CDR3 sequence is CASSLAGGPHNEQFF. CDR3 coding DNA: TGTGCCAGCAGCCTAGCGGGAGGGCCGCACAATGAGCAGTTCTTC.